The rows below give T cell receptor beta chains drawn from one sample of a study of blood T cell repertoires in COVID-19. Profiling relied on immunoSEQ multiplex PCR, and the TCRdb table lists in-frame clones only, not all of them. The table lists some 180,000 clones, more than 70% of them singletons, with 18% in the top ten. Material for sequencing was peripheral blood. All receptors derive from a man aged 50 to 60 with COVID-19, enrolled during active disease. Each CDR3 is given with its conserved first and last residue. A D gene is named only where the DNA matches it firmly. The size field is filled for only some rows; it gives once, few, many or a size class.

D	V	size	J	CDR3	DNA
NA	TRBV20-1	NA	TRBJ2-5	CSASLGAGQETQYF	TGCAGTGCTAGTCTGGGGGCCGGGCAAGAGACCCAGTACTTC
NA	TRBV5-8	NA	TRBJ2-2	CASSLLVAGTGELFF	TGTGCCAGCAGCTTGCTTGTCGCCGGGACCGGGGAGCTGTTTTTT
TRBD1	TRBV6-2/TRBV6-3	NA	TRBJ1-5	CASTPHRQGLASSQPQHF	TGTGCCAGCACCCCACACCGACAGGGATTAGCCTCTAGTCAGCCCCAGCATTTT
TRBD1	TRBV6-5	NA	TRBJ2-7	CASSLGQGYYEQYF	TGTGCCAGCAGTTTGGGACAGGGATACTACGAGCAGTACTTC
TRBD2	TRBV5-1	NA	TRBJ2-7	CASSLGLADEQYF	TGCGCCAGCAGCTTGGGTCTAGCGGACGAGCAGTACTTC
NA	TRBV7-2	once	TRBJ1-3	CASSFTAGISGNTIYF	TGTGCCAGCAGCTTCACCGCCGGGATCTCTGGAAACACCATATATTTT
TRBD1	TRBV29-1	NA	TRBJ2-7	CSYTPGQGSSYEQYF	TGCAGCTATACCCCCGGACAGGGGAGTTCCTACGAGCAGTACTTC
TRBD2	TRBV5-1	NA	TRBJ2-7	CASSLDLAGGREQYF	TGCGCCAGCAGCTTGGATCTAGCGGGAGGTCGCGAGCAGTACTTC
NA	TRBV7-2	NA	TRBJ1-3	CASSETGNTIYF	TGTGCCAGCAGCGAGACAGGAAACACCATATATTTT
NA	TRBV12-2	NA	TRBJ2-2	CASRLAVISTSGYSNGELFF	TGTGCAAGTCGCTTAGCAGTGATCTCGACTAGCGGATATTCTAACGGGGAGCTGTTTTTT
TRBD1	TRBV4-2	NA	TRBJ2-5	CASSQDGWGDRKTQETQYF	TGTGCCAGCAGCCAAGATGGGTGGGGGGACAGGAAGACCCAAGAGACCCAGTACTTC
TRBD1	TRBV4-2	once	TRBJ2-3	CASSSPTGGRSTDTQYF	TGTGCCAGCAGCTCACCGACAGGGGGCCGGAGCACAGATACGCAGTATTTT
TRBD1	TRBV29-1	NA	TRBJ1-1	CSVEGTGGANTEAFF	TGCAGCGTTGAAGGAACAGGGGGCGCAAACACTGAAGCTTTCTTT
NA	TRBV5-1	NA	TRBJ2-7	CASSLYGEVGTKGPYF	TGCGCCAGCAGCTTATACGGGGAGGTCGGGACGAAGGGTCCGTACTTC
NA	TRBV3-1/TRBV3-2	NA	TRBJ2-1	CASSHLAQISYNEQFF	TGTGCCAGCAGCCATCTAGCGCAGATCTCCTACAATGAGCAGTTCTTC
TRBD1	TRBV4-1	NA	TRBJ2-1	CASSRTGTGSNEQFF	TGCGCCAGCAGCCGGACCGGGACAGGGAGCAATGAGCAGTTCTTC
TRBD2	TRBV29-1	NA	TRBJ2-7	CSVEDPGTSDEQYF	TGCAGCGTTGAAGATCCCGGGACTAGCGACGAGCAGTACTTC
TRBD1	TRBV6-1	NA	TRBJ2-1	CASSEGPNRGQNNEQFF	TGTGCCAGCAGTGAGGGACCGAACAGGGGGCAAAACAATGAGCAGTTCTTC
NA	TRBV29-1	NA	TRBJ2-1	CSVEVYNEQFF	TGCAGCGTTGAAGTATACAATGAGCAGTTCTTC
NA	TRBV2	NA	TRBJ2-7	CASSGLYEQYF	TGTGCCAGCAGTGGTCTTTACGAGCAGTACTTC
TRBD1	TRBV7-2	few	TRBJ1-5	CASSRQGDQPQHF	TGTGCCAGCAGTAGACAGGGGGATCAGCCCCAGCATTTT
NA	TRBV4-2	once	TRBJ2-3	CASSQELDPDTQYF	TGTGCCAGCAGCCAAGAACTCGATCCGGATACGCAGTATTTT
NA	TRBV21-1	NA	TRBJ2-3	CASSKIPRGEFSDTQYF	TGTGCCAGCAGCAAGATCCCTAGGGGCGAGTTTTCAGATACGCAGTATTTT
NA	TRBV30	NA	TRBJ2-5	CAWSQGFETQYF	TGTGCCTGGAGTCAGGGATTCGAGACCCAGTACTTC
NA	TRBV6-1	NA	TRBJ2-5	CASSEMGRETQYF	TGTGCCAGCAGTGAAATGGGGCGAGAGACCCAGTACTTC
NA	TRBV2	NA	TRBJ2-5	CASRLLPQETQYF	TGTGCCAGCAGGCTCCTACCCCAAGAGACCCAGTACTTC
TRBD2	TRBV6-2/TRBV6-3	NA	TRBJ2-1	CASSDLAGGGNEQFF	TGTGCCAGCAGTGACCTCGCGGGGGGGGGCAATGAGCAGTTCTTC
NA	TRBV29-1	NA	TRBJ2-1	CSVARGAVSYNEQFF	TGCAGCGTCGCCAGGGGGGCAGTCTCCTACAATGAGCAGTTCTTC
TRBD2	TRBV2	NA	TRBJ2-1	CASRTSGGHNEQFF	TGTGCCAGCCGGACTAGCGGGGGGCACAATGAGCAGTTCTTC
NA	TRBV7-3	once	TRBJ2-3	CASSLMGGQDTQYF	TGTGCCAGCAGCTTGATGGGGGGGCAAGATACGCAGTATTTT
NA	TRBV19	NA	TRBJ2-3	CASRGGDTQYF	TGTGCCAGCCGCGGCGGGGATACGCAGTATTTT
TRBD1	TRBV4-3	NA	TRBJ1-2	CASSRRQGTDYGYTF	TGCGCCAGCAGCCGCCGACAGGGGACGGACTATGGCTACACCTTC
NA	TRBV5-1	NA	TRBJ2-3	CASSLGSGRTDTQYF	TGCGCCAGCAGCTTGGGTAGCGGCCGCACAGATACGCAGTATTTT
NA	TRBV19	NA	TRBJ1-5	CASSIRDSNQPQHF	TGTGCCAGTAGTATACGGGATAGCAATCAGCCCCAGCATTTT
TRBD2	TRBV4-2	NA	TRBJ2-2	CASSRPLAVLNTGELFF	TGTGCCAGCAGTCGCCCCCTAGCGGTCCTTAACACCGGGGAGCTGTTTTTT
TRBD1	TRBV30	NA	TRBJ1-4	CAWSERTGANEKLFF	TGTGCCTGGAGTGAGAGGACAGGGGCAAACGAAAAACTGTTTTTT
TRBD1	TRBV9	NA	TRBJ1-6	CASSVLDRDDNSPLHF	TGTGCCAGCAGCGTACTCGACAGGGACGATAATTCACCCCTCCACTTT
TRBD1	TRBV6-5	NA	TRBJ2-7	CASRRGQDSSYEQYF	TGTGCCAGCAGACGTGGACAGGACAGTTCCTACGAGCAGTACTTC
NA	TRBV27	NA	TRBJ1-6	CASRTTGSENSPLHF	TGTGCCAGCAGAACCACAGGGAGCGAAAATTCACCCCTCCACTTT
NA	TRBV20-1	NA	TRBJ1-2	CSASSPWGDYGYTF	TGCAGTGCTAGTTCCCCTTGGGGGGACTATGGCTACACCTTC
NA	TRBV11-2	once	TRBJ1-6	CASSLDSSYNSPLHF	TGTGCCAGCAGCTTAGACAGCTCCTATAATTCACCCCTCCACTTT
TRBD2	TRBV18	NA	TRBJ2-7	CASSPSGLAGLSEQYF	TGTGCCAGCTCACCAAGTGGACTAGCGGGGCTGAGTGAGCAGTACTTC
TRBD1	TRBV19	NA	TRBJ1-1	CASSPSGTGSFF	TGTGCCAGTAGCCCATCCGGGACAGGGTCCTTCTTT
TRBD2	TRBV7-3	once	TRBJ2-2	CASSITGTTNANTGELFF	TGTGCCAGCAGTATTACCGGGACTACAAACGCGAACACCGGGGAGCTGTTTTTT
NA	TRBV30	NA	TRBJ2-7	CAWSVPRRGRDEQYF	TGTGCCTGGAGTGTACCTAGGAGGGGGCGCGACGAGCAGTACTTC
TRBD1	TRBV9	few	TRBJ1-4	CASSVLGGSGEKLFF	TGTGCCAGCAGCGTCCTAGGGGGCAGTGGTGAAAAACTGTTTTTT